This T cell receptor beta chain was recovered during a study of T-cell reconstitution after alpha-beta-depleted transplantation in children. In the case of this clonotype: Its matching antigen is unknown.

The TCRbeta library was prepared with unique molecular identifiers. TCRdb reprocessed the PCR reads via MiXCR and lists one record per CDR3 protein. The table lists almost 500,000 distinct CDR3 sequences, roughly 10% of them singletons. CDR1 is ENHRY and CDR2 is SYGVKD in the germline V gene. Germline trimming cut 11 bases from V and 8 bases from J; bases unmatched to any gene: 16. The CDR3 runs 15 residues. Study-level results: About two months after transplant, alpha-beta T cells reportedly came from several hundred expanded graft clones.

The rearrangement joins TRBV10-3 to TRBJ2-1; 9 positions agree with TRBD2. This clonotype was sampled from a child younger than 10 with inherited bone marrow failure, due to receive a stem cell transplant. The starting material was PBMCs, obtained before TCRalphabeta/CD19-depleted stem cell transplant. The CDR3 nucleotides read TGTGCCGCGGGGGGGGTTGGATACAGGGTCTATGAGCAGTTCTTC. Amino acids: CAAGGVGYRVYEQFF.